This T cell receptor (beta chain) was sequenced in a study of CD4 T cells in relation to SARS-CoV-2 and coronaviruses. Study-wide findings and caveats: Crossreactive clones expanded significantly less to SARS-CoV-2 than monoreactive clones.

Remarks on this clone: Its antigen is unknown.

Naive or memory CD4+ cells were cultured 1:1 with T cell-depleted PBMCs plus CEF. The protocol was immunoSEQ multiplex PCR, while the TCRdb copy is restricted to in-frame clones and leaves out a portion. The table includes approximately 36,000 clones, just under 85% detected once. Material: naive CD4+ T cells from PBMCs, cultured in vitro. This sample's subset: naive CD4+ T cells isolated by negative enrichment. This receptor was obtained from an adult with COVID-19.

The CDR3 DNA reads as TGTGCCAGCAGCCGAGCATTAGCGGGAGATCGGTATGGCCACGAGCAGTACTTC. It codes for CASSRALAGDRYGHEQYF. V is TRBV7-9 and J is TRBJ2-7; 9 bases fit TRBD2. Germline CDR1 and CDR2: SEHNR and FQNEAQ (reference sequence). The junction had 19 bases not matched to a gene; V was cut back by 5 bases and J by 5 bases. CDR3 length: 18 residues. Full variable domain (missing parts from reference TRBV7-9 and TRBJ2-7): DTGVSQNPRHKITKRGQNVTFRCDPISEHNRLYWYRQTLGQGPEFLTYFQNEAQLEKSRLLSDRFSAERPKGSFSTLEIQRTEQGDSAMYLCASSRALAGDRYGHEQYFGPGTRLTVT.